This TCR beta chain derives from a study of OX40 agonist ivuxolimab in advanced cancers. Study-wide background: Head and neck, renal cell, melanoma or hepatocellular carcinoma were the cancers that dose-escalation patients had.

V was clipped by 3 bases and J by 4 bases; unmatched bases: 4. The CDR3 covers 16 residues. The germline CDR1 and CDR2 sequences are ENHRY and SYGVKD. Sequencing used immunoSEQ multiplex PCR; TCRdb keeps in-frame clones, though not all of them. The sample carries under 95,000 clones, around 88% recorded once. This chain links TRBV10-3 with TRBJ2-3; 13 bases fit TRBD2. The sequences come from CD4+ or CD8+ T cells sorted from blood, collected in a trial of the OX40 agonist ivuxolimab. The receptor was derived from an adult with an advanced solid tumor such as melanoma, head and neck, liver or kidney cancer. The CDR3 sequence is CAISETSGGGPDTQYF. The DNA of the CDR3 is TGTGCCATCAGTGAAACTAGCGGGGGGGGTCCAGATACGCAGTATTTT.